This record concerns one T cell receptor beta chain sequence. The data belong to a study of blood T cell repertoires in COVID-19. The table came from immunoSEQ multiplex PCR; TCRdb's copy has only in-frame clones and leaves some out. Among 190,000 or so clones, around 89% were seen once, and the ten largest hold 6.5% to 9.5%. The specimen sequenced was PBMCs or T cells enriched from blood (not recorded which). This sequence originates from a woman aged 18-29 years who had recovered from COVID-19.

The CDR3 loop reads CASSVAAGSATDTQYF. In nucleotides, the CDR3 is TGTGCCAGCAGCGTCGCAGCGGGGAGCGCCACAGATACGCAGTATTTT. V usage is TRBV9 and J usage is TRBJ2-3; 7 bases match TRBD2. Losses at the gene ends were 2 bases for V and 2 bases for J; bases not matched to a gene: 8. This CDR3 comprises 16 residues. Germline loops: CDR1 SGDLS, CDR2 YYNGEE. Variable domain in full (rest from reference TRBV9 and TRBJ2-3): DSGVTQTPKHLITATGQRVTLRCSPRSGDLSVYWYQQSLDQGLQFLIQYYNGEERAKGNILERFSAQQFPDLHSELNLSSLELGDSALYFCASSVAAGSATDTQYFGPGTRLTVL.